The T cell receptor beta chain described here comes from a study of PD-L1 blockade in urothelial cancer. Noted time point: peripheral blood 6 weeks after treatment start. J was trimmed by 5 bases and V by 7 bases; bases with no gene match: 6. The CDR3 length is 15 residues. CDR1 is SNHLY, CDR2 FYNNEI, per germline. Libraries were prepared by immunoSEQ multiplex PCR; TCRdb keeps only in-frame clonotypes and omits some of them. The sample contains some 110,000 clones, around 89% of which appear only once. The J gene is TRBJ2-3, the V gene TRBV2; TRBD2 aligns across 13 bases. This clonotype originated in a man in his 60s with urothelial cancer. The sequencing here drew on PBMCs, taken around atezolizumab (anti-PD-L1) treatment. CDR3 sequence (DNA): TGTGCCAGCAAACGACTAGCGGGAGGTGGAGATACGCAGTATTTT. This gives the protein CASKRLAGGGDTQYF.